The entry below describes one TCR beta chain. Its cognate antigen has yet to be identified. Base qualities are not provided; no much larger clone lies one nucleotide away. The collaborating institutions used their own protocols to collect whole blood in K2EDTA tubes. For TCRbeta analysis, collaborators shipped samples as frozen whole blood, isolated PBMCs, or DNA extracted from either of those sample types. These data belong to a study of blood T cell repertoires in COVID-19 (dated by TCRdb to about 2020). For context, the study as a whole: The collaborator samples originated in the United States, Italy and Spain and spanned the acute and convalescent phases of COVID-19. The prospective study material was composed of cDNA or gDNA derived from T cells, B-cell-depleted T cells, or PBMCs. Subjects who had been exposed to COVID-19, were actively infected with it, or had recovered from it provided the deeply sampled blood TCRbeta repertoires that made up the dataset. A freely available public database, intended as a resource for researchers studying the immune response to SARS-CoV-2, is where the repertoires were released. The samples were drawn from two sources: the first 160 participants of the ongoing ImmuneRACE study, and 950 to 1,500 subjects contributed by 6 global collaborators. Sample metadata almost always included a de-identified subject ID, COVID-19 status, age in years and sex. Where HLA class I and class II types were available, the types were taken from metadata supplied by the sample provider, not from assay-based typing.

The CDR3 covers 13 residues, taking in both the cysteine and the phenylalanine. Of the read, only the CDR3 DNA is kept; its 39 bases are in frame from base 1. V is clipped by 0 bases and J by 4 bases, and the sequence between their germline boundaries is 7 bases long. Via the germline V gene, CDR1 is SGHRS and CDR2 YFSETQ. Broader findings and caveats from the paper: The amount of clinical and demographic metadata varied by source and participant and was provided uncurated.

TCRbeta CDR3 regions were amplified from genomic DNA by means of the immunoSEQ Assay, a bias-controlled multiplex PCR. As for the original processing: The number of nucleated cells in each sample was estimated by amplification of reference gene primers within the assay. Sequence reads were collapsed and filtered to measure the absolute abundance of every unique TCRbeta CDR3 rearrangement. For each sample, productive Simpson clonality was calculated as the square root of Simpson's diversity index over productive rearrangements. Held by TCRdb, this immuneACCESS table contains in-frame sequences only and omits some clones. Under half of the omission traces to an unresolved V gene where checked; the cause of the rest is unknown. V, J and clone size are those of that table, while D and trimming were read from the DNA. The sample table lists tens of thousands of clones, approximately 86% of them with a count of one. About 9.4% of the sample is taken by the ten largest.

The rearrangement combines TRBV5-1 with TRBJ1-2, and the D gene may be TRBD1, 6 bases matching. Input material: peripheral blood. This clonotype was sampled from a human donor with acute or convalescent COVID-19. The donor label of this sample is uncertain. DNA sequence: TGCGCCAGCAGCTTGGGCAGGGGCTATGGCTACACCTTC. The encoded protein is CASSLGRGYGYTF. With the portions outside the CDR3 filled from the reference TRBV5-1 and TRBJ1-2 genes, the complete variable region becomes KAGVTQTPRYLIKTRGQQVTLSCSPISGHRSVSWYQQTPGQGLQFLFEYFSETQRNKGNFPGRFSGRQFSNSRSEMNVSTLELGDSALYLCASSLGRGYGYTFGSGTRLTVV.